These 25 T cell receptor beta chains share one sample of origin, sequenced in a study of identifying expanded T cells in peripheral blood. Produced via immunoSEQ multiplex PCR; TCRdb's table is partial and in-frame only. The sample records 85,000 to 100,000 clones, approximately 89% being singletons. Sequencing input: blood. These receptors were obtained from a person between 18 and 75 years old in good health.

This chain uses TRBV5-4 with TRBJ2-7, with TRBD1 matching 10 bases. Germline assignment: CDR1 SGHNT and CDR2 YYREEE (reference sequence). The CDR3 runs to 16 residues. V lost 4 bases to trimming and J lost 5 bases; unmatched junction nucleotides: 12. This CDR3 reads CASSKPRQGALDEQYF. The CDR3 nucleotides are TGTGCCAGCAGCAAGCCCCGACAGGGGGCGCTGGACGAGCAGTACTTC.

V usage is TRBV10-1 and J usage is TRBJ1-1; D is unresolved. CDR3 length equals 12 residues. Per the germline V gene, CDR1 is WNHNN and CDR2 is SYGVQD (reference sequence). The CDR3 coding sequence is TGCGGCCTCCGGATGTTGGGCACTGAAGCTTTCTTT. Translation gives CGLRMLGTEAFF.

The V gene is TRBV2, the J gene TRBJ1-6; 12 bases line up with TRBD1. CDR3 size: 17 residues. Germline V gene data show CDR1 as SNHLY and CDR2 as FYNNEI. The V and J ends lost 6 bases and 3 bases, in that order; junction bases with no gene match: 6. The CDR3 sequence: CASRSGTGGDYNSPLHF. The CDR3 DNA follows: TGTGCCAGCAGATCCGGGACAGGGGGCGACTATAATTCACCCCTCCACTTT.

The gene calls are TRBV7-2 and TRBJ2-1; TRBD2 agrees at 14 bases. The CDR3 consists of 16 residues. CDR1 and CDR2 from the germline V gene are SGHTA and FQGNSA. V dropped 5 bases and J dropped 3; count of bases not matched to a gene: 3. CDR3 sequence (DNA): TGTGCCAGCAGCGAGGGACTAGCGGGAGTCTACAATGAGCAGTTCTTC. Translated: CASSEGLAGVYNEQFF.

J is TRBJ2-5 and V is TRBV5-1; 8 positions agree with TRBD1. Trimming took 3 bases from V and 4 from J; bases not matched to a gene: 8. CDR3 length equals 15 residues. Looked up from germline, CDR1 is SGHRS and CDR2 is YFSETQ. The CDR3 DNA sequence: TGCGCCAGCAGCTCGATTGACAGGGGAATAGAGACCCAGTACTTC. Its protein product is CASSSIDRGIETQYF.

The chain combines TRBV30 with TRBJ1-1; a weak D match, TRBD1 (6 bases). Per the germline V gene, CDR1 is GTSNPN and CDR2 is SVGIG (reference sequence). The CDR3 covers 16 residues. V gave up 0 bases and J gave up 1 base, with 15 bases separating them. The CDR3 region is CAWSVLPPGANTEAFF. CDR3 coding DNA: TGTGCCTGGAGTGTACTCCCCCCAGGGGCGAACACTGAAGCTTTCTTT.

In this sample, this clone turned up once. V and J are TRBV11-3 and TRBJ2-7; either TRBD1 or TRBD2 may supply D (5 bases each). This CDR3 is 13 amino acids long. Trimming stripped 5 bases from V and 3 bases from J, with 11 bases between. Germline values: CDR1 SGHNT, CDR2 YENEEA. The CDR3 loop is CASSEGTSYEQYF. Here the CDR3 DNA reads TGTGCCAGCAGCGAAGGGACGAGCTACGAGCAGTACTTC.

The rearrangement uses TRBV18 and TRBJ2-7; 8 bases are a match to TRBD1. Unmatched junction bases numbered 5, after V lost 8 bases and J lost 5 bases. The germline gives CDR1 KGHSH, CDR2 LQKENI. The CDR3 runs 12 residues. The CDR3: CASTKGQDEQYF. The CDR3 DNA sequence: TGTGCCAGCACAAAGGGACAGGACGAGCAGTACTTC.

The chain uses TRBV11-2 and TRBJ2-2, with TRBD2 as a possible D gene (5 bases). Germline V gives CDR1 SGHAT, CDR2 FQNNGV. Between the trimmed V and J ends, which lost 1 base and 2 bases, there was a span of 14 bases. The CDR3 runs to 17 residues. CDR3 in amino acids: CASSLAPEGPNTGELFF. DNA for the CDR3: TGTGCCAGCAGCTTAGCCCCAGAGGGCCCTAACACCGGGGAGCTGTTTTTT.

This rearrangement joins TRBV5-1 to TRBJ2-5, with 12 bases identical to TRBD2. V was clipped by 4 bases and J by 2 bases; unmatched bases: 6. Germline-derived CDR1 and CDR2 are SGHRS and YFSETQ. This CDR3 has 16 amino acids. CDR3 residues: CASSRGLAGGQETQYF. The CDR3 coding sequence is TGCGCCAGCAGCAGGGGACTAGCGGGTGGGCAAGAGACCCAGTACTTC.

This chain links TRBV6-1 with TRBJ2-7, with TRBD1 identical over 9 bases. J was trimmed by 3 bases and V by 2 bases; bases with no gene match: 11. CDR3 length: 17 amino acids. The germline V gene encodes CDR1 MNHNS and CDR2 SASEGT. The CDR3: CASSETGTGSAGYEQYF. In DNA form, the CDR3 reads TGTGCCAGCAGTGAAACGGGGACAGGGAGTGCCGGCTACGAGCAGTACTTC.

The DNA of the CDR3 is TGTGCCAGCAGCCCAAATGGCCATAGCGGGTATGGCTACACCTTC. The encoded protein is CASSPNGHSGYGYTF. The V gene is TRBV7-2, the J gene TRBJ1-2; no clear D. V was shortened by 5 bases and J by 5 bases, with 18 bases between the two germline ends. The CDR3 has 15 residues. Germline V gene sequence: CDR1 SGHTA, CDR2 FQGNSA.

The chain couples TRBV5-1 to TRBJ2-3; TRBD1 aligns across 7 bases. Germline V gives CDR1 SGHRS, CDR2 YFSETQ. This CDR3 contains 14 residues. Losses at the gene ends were 4 bases for V and 5 bases for J; bases not matched to a gene: 7. The CDR3 nucleotides read TGCGCCAGCAGCCCAGGACAGGATAAAGATACGCAGTATTTT. Translation: CASSPGQDKDTQYF.

The chain carries TRBV7-3 and TRBJ1-5; weak D call: TRBD1 (6 bases). The CDR3 runs to 13 residues. Trimming pared 4 bases from V and 2 bases from J, leaving 6 bases between. Germline values: CDR1 SGHTA, CDR2 FQGTGA. CDR3: CASSWTGNQPQHF. For the CDR3, the DNA is TGTGCCAGCAGCTGGACAGGCAATCAGCCCCAGCATTTT. Using reference TRBV7-3 and TRBJ1-5 for the parts outside the CDR3, the full variable domain is GAGVSQTPSNKVTEKGKYVELRCDPISGHTALYWYRQSLGQGPEFLIYFQGTGAADDSGLPNDRFFAVRPEGSVSTLKIQRTERGDSAVYLCASSWTGNQPQHFGDGTRLSIL.

The J gene is TRBJ2-7, the V gene TRBV4-2; 11 nucleotides align to TRBD2. The CDR3 covers 18 residues. V lost 0 bases and J lost 1; bases outside the gene matches: 8. Per the germline V gene, CDR1 is LGHNA and CDR2 is YNFKEQ. CDR3 DNA sequence: TGTGCCAGCAGCCAAGATCGAATTCTAGCGGGAGGTTCCTACGAGCAGTACTTC. It codes for CASSQDRILAGGSYEQYF.

The chain is built from TRBV30 and TRBJ2-7; D unclear. There are 13 residues in the CDR3. CDR1 and CDR2 (germline): GTSNPN, SVGIG (reference sequence). The V end lost 0 bases, the J end lost 0 bases, and 6 bases lay between the germline ends. The CDR3 sequence: CAWSVDTSYEQYF. The CDR3 bases are TGTGCCTGGAGTGTAGACACCTCCTACGAGCAGTACTTC.

The CDR3 sequence: CAISETRVPYEQYF. The CDR3, as DNA: TGTGCCATCAGTGAGACCAGGGTTCCCTACGAGCAGTACTTC. The rearrangement uses TRBV10-3 and TRBJ2-7, with D perhaps TRBD1 (5 bases). From germline, CDR1 is ENHRY and CDR2 SYGVKD. CDR3 size: 14 residues. V gave up 2 bases and J gave up 2 bases, with 10 bases separating them.

The chain employs TRBV28 and TRBJ2-3; D is possibly TRBD2 (6 bases). Trimming removed 4 bases at V and 2 bases at J, with 16 bases between. Germline CDR1 reads MDHEN; CDR2 reads SYDVKM. CDR3 length equals 16 residues. This CDR3 is CASSSPRGVNTDTQYF. The CDR3 coding sequence is TGTGCCAGCAGTTCCCCCCGCGGGGTAAACACAGATACGCAGTATTTT.

This chain joins TRBV5-6 and TRBJ1-2; perhaps TRBD1 as D (6 bases). CDR3 size: 14 residues. Trimming stripped 2 bases from V and 7 bases from J, with 15 bases between. CDR1 and CDR2 (germline): SGHDT, YYEEEE. In DNA form, the CDR3 reads TGTGCCAGCAGCTTCGGGACTCCGGGGGCTGGCTACACCTTC. Translated: CASSFGTPGAGYTF.

This chain uses TRBV12-1 with TRBJ2-7; TRBD2 is taken as the D call from the table, unchecked against the DNA. TRBV12-1 is a documented pseudogene. The CDR3 totals 18 residues. The CDR3 DNA follows: TGTGCCAGCAGCTTCCGTGGGCCGTCTTCGGGAGGGCGCTTCGAGCAGTACTTC. Encoded protein: CASSFRGPSSGGRFEQYF.

The genes are TRBV5-1 and TRBJ2-5; 10 nucleotides match TRBD1. Looked up from germline, CDR1 is SGHRS and CDR2 is YFSETQ. Germline trimming cut 4 bases from V and 1 base from J; bases unmatched to any gene: 7. This CDR3 comprises 16 residues. CDR3 amino acids: CASSLGTGASQETQYF. CDR3 in DNA: TGCGCCAGCAGCCTCGGGACAGGGGCCTCCCAAGAGACCCAGTACTTC.

The chain carries TRBV5-6 and TRBJ2-7; D not certain. The CDR3 runs 13 residues. From germline, CDR1 is SGHDT and CDR2 YYEEEE. Trimming removed 4 bases at V and 4 bases at J, with 12 bases between. CDR3: CASSRPVGYEQYF. The CDR3 DNA reads as TGTGCCAGCAGCCGTCCCGTTGGGTACGAGCAGTACTTC.

The chain uses TRBV30 and TRBJ1-1, with D perhaps matching TRBD1 (5 bases). Looked up from germline, CDR1 is GTSNPN and CDR2 is SVGIG (reference sequence). The CDR3 contains 11 residues. With 3 bases removed from V and 5 bases from J, the gap between germline ends came to 7 bases. CDR3 in DNA: TGTGCCTGGAGAAGGGGAACTGAAGCTTTCTTT. Amino acid sequence: CAWRRGTEAFF. Using reference TRBV30 and TRBJ1-1 for the parts outside the CDR3, the full variable domain is SQTIHQWPATLVQPVGSPLSLECTVEGTSNPNLYWYRQAAGRGLQLLFYSVGIGQISSEVPQNLSASRPQDRQFILSSKKLLLSDSGFYLCAWRRGTEAFFGQGTRLTVV.

The rearrangement links TRBV5-1 to TRBJ2-3; D is ambiguous. The ends were cut back, 0 bases at V and 2 bases at J, with 4 bases in the middle. CDR1 is SGHRS and CDR2 is YFSETQ in the germline V gene. The CDR3 runs to 13 residues. As DNA, the CDR3 is TGCGCCAGCAGCTTGGAGGACACAGATACGCAGTATTTT. Translating gives CASSLEDTDTQYF.

This chain connects TRBV7-2 to TRBJ2-3; 9 positions agree with TRBD2. The ends lost 3 bases at V and 5 bases at J; junction bases unmatched: 9. CDR3 size: 16 residues. From germline, CDR1 is SGHTA and CDR2 FQGNSA. DNA of the CDR3: TGTGCCAGCAGCTTTTCAATAGCGGGAGAGGTAGATACGCAGTATTTT. This encodes CASSFSIAGEVDTQYF. Full variable domain (rest looked up from reference TRBV7-2 and TRBJ2-3): GAGVSQSPSNKVTEKGKDVELRCDPISGHTALYWYRQSLGQGLEFLIYFQGNSAPDKSGLPSDRFSAERTGGSVSTLTIQRTQQEDSAVYLCASSFSIAGEVDTQYFGPGTRLTVL.